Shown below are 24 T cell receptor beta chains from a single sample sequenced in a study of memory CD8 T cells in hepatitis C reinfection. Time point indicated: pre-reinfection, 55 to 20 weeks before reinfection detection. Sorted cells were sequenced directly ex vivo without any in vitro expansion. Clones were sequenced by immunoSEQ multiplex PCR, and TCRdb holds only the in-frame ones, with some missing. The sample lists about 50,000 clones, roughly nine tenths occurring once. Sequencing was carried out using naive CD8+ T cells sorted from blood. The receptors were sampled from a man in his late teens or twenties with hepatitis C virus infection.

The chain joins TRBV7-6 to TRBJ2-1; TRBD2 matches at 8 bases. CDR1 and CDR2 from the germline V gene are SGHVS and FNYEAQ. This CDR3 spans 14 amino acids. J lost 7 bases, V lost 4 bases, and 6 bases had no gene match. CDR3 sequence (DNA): TGTGCCAGCAGCTCAGCCGGGGGGGTGAATGAGCAGTTCTTC. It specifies CASSSAGGVNEQFF.

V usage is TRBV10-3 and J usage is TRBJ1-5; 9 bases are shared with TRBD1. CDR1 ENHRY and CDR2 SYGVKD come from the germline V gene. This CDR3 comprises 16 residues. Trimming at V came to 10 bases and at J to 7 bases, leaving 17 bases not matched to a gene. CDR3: CATQPGQGSIRQPQHF. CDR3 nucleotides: TGTGCCACCCAGCCCGGACAGGGGAGTATCAGACAGCCCCAGCATTTT.

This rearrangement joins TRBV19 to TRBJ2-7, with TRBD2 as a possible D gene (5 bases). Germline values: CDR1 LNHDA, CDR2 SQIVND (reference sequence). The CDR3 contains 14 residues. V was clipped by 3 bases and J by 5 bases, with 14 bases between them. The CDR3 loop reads CASSIAEGADEQYF. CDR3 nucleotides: TGTGCCAGTAGTATCGCCGAGGGAGCCGACGAGCAGTACTTC.

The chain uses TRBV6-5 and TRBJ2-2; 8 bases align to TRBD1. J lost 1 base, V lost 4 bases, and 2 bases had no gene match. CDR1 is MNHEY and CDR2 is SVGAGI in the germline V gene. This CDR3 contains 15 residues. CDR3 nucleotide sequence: TGTGCCAGCAGTTTCGGACAGGGGAACACCGGGGAGCTGTTTTTT. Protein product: CASSFGQGNTGELFF.

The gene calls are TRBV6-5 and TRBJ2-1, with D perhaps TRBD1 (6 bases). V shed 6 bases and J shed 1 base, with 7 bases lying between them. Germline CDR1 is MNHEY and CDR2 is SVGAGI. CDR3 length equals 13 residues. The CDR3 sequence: CASRTGSYNEQFF. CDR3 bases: TGTGCCAGCAGGACAGGTTCCTACAATGAGCAGTTCTTC.

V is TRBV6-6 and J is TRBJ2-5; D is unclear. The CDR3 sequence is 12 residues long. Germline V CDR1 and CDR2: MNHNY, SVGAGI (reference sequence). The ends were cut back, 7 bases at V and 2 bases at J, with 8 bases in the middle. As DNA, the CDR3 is TGTGCCAGCACCCAGATACAAGAGACCCAGTACTTC. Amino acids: CASTQIQETQYF.

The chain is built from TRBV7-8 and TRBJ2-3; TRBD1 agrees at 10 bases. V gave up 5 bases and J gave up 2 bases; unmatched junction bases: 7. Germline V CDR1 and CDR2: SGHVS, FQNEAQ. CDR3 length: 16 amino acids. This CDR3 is CASSRRGQGFTDTQYF. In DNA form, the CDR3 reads TGTGCCAGCAGCCGTCGGGGACAGGGGTTCACAGATACGCAGTATTTT.

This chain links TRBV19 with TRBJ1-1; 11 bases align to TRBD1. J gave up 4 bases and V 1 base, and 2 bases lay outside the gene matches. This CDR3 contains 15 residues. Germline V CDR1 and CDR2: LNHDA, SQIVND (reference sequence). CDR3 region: CASSIGTGGPTEAFF. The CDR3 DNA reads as TGTGCCAGTAGTATAGGGACAGGGGGCCCCACTGAAGCTTTCTTT.

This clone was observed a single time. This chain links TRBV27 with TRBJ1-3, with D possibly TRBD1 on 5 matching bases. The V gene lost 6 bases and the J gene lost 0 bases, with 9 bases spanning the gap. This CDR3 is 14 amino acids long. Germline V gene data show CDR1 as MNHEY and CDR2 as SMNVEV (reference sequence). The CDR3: CASSKTDSGNTIYF. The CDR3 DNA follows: TGTGCCAGCAGCAAGACAGACTCTGGAAACACCATATATTTT.

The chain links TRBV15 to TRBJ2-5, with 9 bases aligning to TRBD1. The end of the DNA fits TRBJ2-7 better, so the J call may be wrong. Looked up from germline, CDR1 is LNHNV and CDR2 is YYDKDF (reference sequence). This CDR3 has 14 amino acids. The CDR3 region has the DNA TGTGCCACCAGCACTTCGGACAGGGGCTACGAGCAGTACTTC. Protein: CATSTSDRGYEQYF.

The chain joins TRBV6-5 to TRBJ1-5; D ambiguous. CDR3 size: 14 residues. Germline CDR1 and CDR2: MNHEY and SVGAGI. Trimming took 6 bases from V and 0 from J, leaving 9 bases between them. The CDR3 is CASSQGGSNQPQHF. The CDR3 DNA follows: TGTGCCAGCAGCCAAGGCGGTAGCAATCAGCCCCAGCATTTT.

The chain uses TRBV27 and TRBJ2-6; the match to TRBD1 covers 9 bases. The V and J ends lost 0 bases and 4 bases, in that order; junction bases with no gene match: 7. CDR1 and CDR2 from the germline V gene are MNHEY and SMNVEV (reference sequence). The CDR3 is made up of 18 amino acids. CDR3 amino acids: CASSLSGQGPSGANVLTF. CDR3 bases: TGTGCCAGCAGTTTATCGGGACAGGGTCCCTCGGGGGCCAACGTCCTGACTTTC.

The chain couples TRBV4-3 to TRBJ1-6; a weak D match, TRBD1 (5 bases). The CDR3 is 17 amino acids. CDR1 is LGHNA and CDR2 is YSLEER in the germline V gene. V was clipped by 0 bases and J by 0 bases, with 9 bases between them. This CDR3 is CASSQDWGSSYNSPLHF. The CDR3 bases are TGCGCCAGCAGCCAAGATTGGGGCAGCTCCTATAATTCACCCCTCCACTTT.

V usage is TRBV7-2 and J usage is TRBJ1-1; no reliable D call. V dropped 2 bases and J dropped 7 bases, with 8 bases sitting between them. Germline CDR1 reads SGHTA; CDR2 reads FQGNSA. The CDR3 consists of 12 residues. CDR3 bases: TGTGCCAGCAGCTTATATCTCGGTGAAGCTTTCTTT. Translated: CASSLYLGEAFF.

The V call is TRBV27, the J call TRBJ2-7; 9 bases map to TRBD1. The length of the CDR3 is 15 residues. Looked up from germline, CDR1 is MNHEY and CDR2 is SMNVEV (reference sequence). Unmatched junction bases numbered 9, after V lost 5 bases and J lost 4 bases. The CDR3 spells CASSPTGTGYYEQYF. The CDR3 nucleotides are TGTGCCAGCAGTCCGACCGGGACAGGGTATTACGAGCAGTACTTC.

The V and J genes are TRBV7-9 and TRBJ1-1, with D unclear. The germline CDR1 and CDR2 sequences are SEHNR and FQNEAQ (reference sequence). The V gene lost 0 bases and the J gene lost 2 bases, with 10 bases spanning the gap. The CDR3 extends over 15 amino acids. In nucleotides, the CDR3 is TGTGCCAGCAGCTTAGCCGATTCGGGTAACACTGAAGCTTTCTTT. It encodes CASSLADSGNTEAFF.

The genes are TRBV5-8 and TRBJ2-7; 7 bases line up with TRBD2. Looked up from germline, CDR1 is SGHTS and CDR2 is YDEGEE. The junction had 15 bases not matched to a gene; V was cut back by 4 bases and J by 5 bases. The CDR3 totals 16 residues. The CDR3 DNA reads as TGTGCCAGCAGCGTGCCGCATAGTGCGGGAGTGGACGAGCAGTACTTC. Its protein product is CASSVPHSAGVDEQYF.

The CDR3 loop is CASSSTGEDTQYF. The CDR3 nucleotides are TGTGCCAGCAGCTCTACAGGGGAAGATACGCAGTATTTT. The V call is TRBV11-2, the J call TRBJ2-3; 7 bases fit TRBD1. The J segment lost 5 bases and the V segment lost 4 bases, leaving 3 bases of the junction unmatched. CDR1 and CDR2 from the germline V gene are SGHAT and FQNNGV. This CDR3 has 13 residues.

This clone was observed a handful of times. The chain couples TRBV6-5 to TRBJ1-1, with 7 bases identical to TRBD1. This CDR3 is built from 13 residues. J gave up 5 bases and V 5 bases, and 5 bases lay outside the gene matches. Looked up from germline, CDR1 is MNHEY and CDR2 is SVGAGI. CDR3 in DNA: TGTGCCAGCAGTCGACAGGGTGGAACTGAAGCTTTCTTT. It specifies CASSRQGGTEAFF.

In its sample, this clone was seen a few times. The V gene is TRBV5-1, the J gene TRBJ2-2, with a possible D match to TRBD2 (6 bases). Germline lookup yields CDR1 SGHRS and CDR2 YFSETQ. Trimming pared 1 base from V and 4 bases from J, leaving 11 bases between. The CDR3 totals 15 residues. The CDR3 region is CASSLTSPFTGELFF. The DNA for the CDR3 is TGCGCCAGCAGCTTGACTAGCCCATTCACCGGGGAGCTGTTTTTT.

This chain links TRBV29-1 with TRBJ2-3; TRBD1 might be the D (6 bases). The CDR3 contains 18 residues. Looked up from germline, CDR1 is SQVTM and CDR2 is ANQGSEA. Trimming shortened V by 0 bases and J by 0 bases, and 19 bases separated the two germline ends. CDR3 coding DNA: TGCAGCGTTGAAGACCGGACAGCCCTAGTCTCTAGCACAGATACGCAGTATTTT. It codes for CSVEDRTALVSSTDTQYF.

CDR3 protein: CATDIRDTKETQYF. CDR3 DNA sequence: TGTGCCACCGATATCCGGGACACGAAAGAGACCCAGTACTTC. The chain uses TRBV6-1 and TRBJ2-5; tentative D call: TRBD1 (6 bases). Trimming shortened V by 10 bases and J by 3 bases, and 18 bases separated the two germline ends. The CDR3 has 14 amino acids. Germline values: CDR1 MNHNS, CDR2 SASEGT.

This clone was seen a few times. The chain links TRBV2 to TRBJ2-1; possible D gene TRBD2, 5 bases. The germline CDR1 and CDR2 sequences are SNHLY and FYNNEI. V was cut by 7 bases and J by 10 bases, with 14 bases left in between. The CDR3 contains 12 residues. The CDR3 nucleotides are TGTGCCAGCACCAAGGGAGTCTGGGAGCAGTTCTTC. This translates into CASTKGVWEQFF. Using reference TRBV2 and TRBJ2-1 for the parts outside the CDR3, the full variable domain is EPEVTQTPSHQVTQMGQEVILRCVPISNHLYFYWYRQILGQKVEFLVSFYNNEISEKSEIFDDQFSVERPDGSNFTLKIRSTKLEDSAMYFCASTKGVWEQFFGPGTRLTVL.

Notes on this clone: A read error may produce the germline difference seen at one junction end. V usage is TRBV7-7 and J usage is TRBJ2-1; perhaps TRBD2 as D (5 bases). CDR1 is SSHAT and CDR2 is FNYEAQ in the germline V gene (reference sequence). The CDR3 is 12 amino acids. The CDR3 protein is CASSPGTGEQFF. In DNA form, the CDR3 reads TGTGCTAGCAGCCCCGGTACGGGGGAGCAGTTCTTC.